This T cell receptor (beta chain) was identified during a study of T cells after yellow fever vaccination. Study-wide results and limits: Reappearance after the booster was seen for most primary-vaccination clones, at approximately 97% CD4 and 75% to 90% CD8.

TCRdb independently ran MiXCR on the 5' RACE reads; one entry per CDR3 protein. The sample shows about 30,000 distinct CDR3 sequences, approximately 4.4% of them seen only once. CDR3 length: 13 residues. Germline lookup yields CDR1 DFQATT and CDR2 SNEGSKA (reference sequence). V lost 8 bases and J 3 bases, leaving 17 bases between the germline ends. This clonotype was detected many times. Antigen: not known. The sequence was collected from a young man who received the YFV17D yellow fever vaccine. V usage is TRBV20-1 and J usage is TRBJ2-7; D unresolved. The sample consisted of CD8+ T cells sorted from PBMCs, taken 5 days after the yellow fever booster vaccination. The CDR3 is CSYESRTNYEQYF. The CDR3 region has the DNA TGCAGTTATGAGAGCCGCACCAACTACGAGCAGTACTTC.